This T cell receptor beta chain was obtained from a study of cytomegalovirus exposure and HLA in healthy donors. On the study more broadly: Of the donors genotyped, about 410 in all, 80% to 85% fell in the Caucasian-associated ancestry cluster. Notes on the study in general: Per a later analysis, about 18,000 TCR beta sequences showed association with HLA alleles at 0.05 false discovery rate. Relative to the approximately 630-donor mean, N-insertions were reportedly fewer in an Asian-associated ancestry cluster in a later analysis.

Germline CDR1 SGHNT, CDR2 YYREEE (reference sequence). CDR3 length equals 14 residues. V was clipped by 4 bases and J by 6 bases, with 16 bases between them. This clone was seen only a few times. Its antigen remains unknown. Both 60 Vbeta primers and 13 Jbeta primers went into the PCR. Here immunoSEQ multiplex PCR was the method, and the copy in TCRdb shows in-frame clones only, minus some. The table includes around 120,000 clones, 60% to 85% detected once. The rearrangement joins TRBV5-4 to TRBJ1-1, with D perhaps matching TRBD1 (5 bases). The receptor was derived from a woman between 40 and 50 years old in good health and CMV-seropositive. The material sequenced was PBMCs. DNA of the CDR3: TGTGCCAGCAGCGGGGCAGCTACCACCGCTGAAGCTTTCTTT. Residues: CASSGAATTAEAFF.